One sample yielded the 5 T cell receptor beta chains listed below, sequenced in a study of memory CD4+ T cells and cytomegalovirus serostatus. TCRdb's copy holds only in-frame clones and misses some; the assay was immunoSEQ multiplex PCR. The table lists 80,000 or so clones, under 80% of them singletons. Single viable CD3+CD4+CD8-CD45RO+ cells were sorted as the memory CD4+ T cells. The sequenced sample consisted of memory CD4+ T cells from blood. All receptors come from an adult in good health and CMV-seropositive.

This clone was seen ten or more times. V usage is TRBV29-1 and J usage is TRBJ1-2; D not resolved. Trimming took 4 bases from V and 6 from J, leaving 12 bases between them. Germline V gene lookup returns CDR1 SQVTM and CDR2 ANQGSEA. The CDR3 length is 12 residues. The CDR3 DNA sequence: TGCAGCGTTGCCGGGTTGAGGGATGGCTACACCTTC. Protein product: CSVAGLRDGYTF.

V gene TRBV29-1 combines with J gene TRBJ1-1; TRBD1 might be the D (6 bases). This CDR3 is 10 amino acids long. Trimming removed 6 bases from V and 7 bases from J, with 9 bases in between. CDR1 SQVTM and CDR2 ANQGSEA come from the germline V gene. The CDR3 protein is CSVRDIEAFF. CDR3 DNA: TGCAGCGTGAGGGACATTGAAGCTTTCTTT.

This sequence joins TRBV6-1 and TRBJ1-2, with TRBD1 matching over 7 bases. This CDR3 has 14 residues. In germline, CDR1 is MNHNS, CDR2 SASEGT. V shed 2 bases and J 7 bases; nucleotides not matched to a gene: 7. CDR3 DNA sequence: TGTGCCAGCAGTGAACGACAGGGATTCAGTGGCTACACCTTC. Translated: CASSERQGFSGYTF.

V is TRBV28 and J is TRBJ1-5; D is unresolved. Trimming took off 6 bases at V and 5 bases at J, with 11 bases between the two ends. The germline V gene has CDR1 MDHEN and CDR2 SYDVKM. The CDR3 totals 13 residues. The CDR3 loop is CASSSPGDQPQHF. Here the CDR3 DNA reads TGTGCCAGCAGCAGTCCAGGCGATCAGCCCCAGCATTTT.

The V call is TRBV9, the J call TRBJ2-5; perhaps TRBD1 as D (5 bases). This CDR3 contains 15 residues. V was pared by 0 bases and J by 4 bases, with 13 bases between. Germline CDR1 reads SGDLS; CDR2 reads YYNGEE. This CDR3 reads CASSVDPVRGETQYF. The CDR3 DNA sequence: TGTGCCAGCAGCGTAGATCCAGTTAGGGGAGAGACCCAGTACTTC.